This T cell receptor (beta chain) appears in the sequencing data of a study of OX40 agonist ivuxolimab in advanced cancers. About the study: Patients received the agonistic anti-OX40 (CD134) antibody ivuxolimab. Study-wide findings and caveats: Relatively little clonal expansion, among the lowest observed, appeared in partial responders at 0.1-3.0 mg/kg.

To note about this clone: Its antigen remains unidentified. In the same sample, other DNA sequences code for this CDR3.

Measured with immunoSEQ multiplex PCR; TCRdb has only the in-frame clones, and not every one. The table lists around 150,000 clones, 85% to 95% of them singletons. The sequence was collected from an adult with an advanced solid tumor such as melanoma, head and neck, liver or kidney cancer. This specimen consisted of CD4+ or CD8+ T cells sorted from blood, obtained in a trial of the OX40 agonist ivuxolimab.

This chain's CDR3 is CASSFRGDGYTF. DNA for the CDR3: TGTGCCAGCAGTTTTAGGGGGGATGGCTACACCTTC. V usage is TRBV27 and J usage is TRBJ1-2; TRBD1 is a possible D gene (6 bases). The ends were cut back, 3 bases at V and 6 bases at J, with 8 bases in the middle. The CDR3 loop spans 12 amino acids. CDR1 and CDR2 from the germline V gene are MNHEY and SMNVEV (reference sequence).